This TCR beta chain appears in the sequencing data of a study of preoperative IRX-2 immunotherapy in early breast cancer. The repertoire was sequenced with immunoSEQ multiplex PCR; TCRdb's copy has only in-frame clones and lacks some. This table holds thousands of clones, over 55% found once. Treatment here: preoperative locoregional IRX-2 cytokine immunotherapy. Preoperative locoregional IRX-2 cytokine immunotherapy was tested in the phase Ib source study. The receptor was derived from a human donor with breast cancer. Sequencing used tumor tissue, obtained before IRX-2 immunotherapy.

CDR3 in DNA: TGTGCCACCAGCGGGGGACAGGGACGAGGGGGCTACACCTTC. Residues: CATSGGQGRGGYTF. The chain links TRBV15 to TRBJ1-2, with 9 bases lining up with TRBD1. J was trimmed by 8 bases and V by 5 bases; bases with no gene match: 9. This CDR3 is 14 amino acids long. Germline V gives CDR1 LNHNV, CDR2 YYDKDF (reference sequence).